A selection of T cell receptor beta chains follows, all from one sample in a study of T cell repertoires in cytomegalovirus infection. TCRdb itself ran the reads through MiXCR, one entry per CDR3 protein. The sample lists 560,000 or so distinct CDR3 sequences, about 17% occurring once. Sequencing was carried out using CD8+ T cells from PBMCs. The receptors stem from a human donor in good health (CMV status not recorded). Some clones in this sample may be carry-over from other donors' samples. CDR3s include the opening cysteine and the closing phenylalanine or tryptophan. A D gene is named only where the DNA matches it firmly. Some rows have no size entry. The others give once, few or many, or a class for an expanded clone.

TRBV11-2	NA	NA	TRBJ1-1	CASSLWSQENTEAFF	TGTGCCAGCAGCTTATGGAGCCAGGAGAACACTGAAGCTTTCTTT
TRBV27	few	TRBD1	TRBJ1-1	CASSIGQGAHAFF	TGTGCCAGCAGTATAGGACAGGGGGCGCATGCTTTCTTT
TRBV5-6	NA	TRBD1	TRBJ1-1	CASSLVGTGDTEAFF	TGTGCCAGCAGCTTGGTAGGGACAGGGGACACTGAAGCTTTCTTT
TRBV7-9	many	TRBD2	TRBJ2-2	CASNILISGGATGELFF	TGTGCCAGCAACATCTTAATTAGCGGGGGGGCCACCGGGGAGCTGTTTTTT
TRBV7-2	few	NA	TRBJ2-1	CASSPELRGANEQFF	TGTGCCAGCAGCCCTGAATTACGGGGGGCCAATGAGCAGTTCTTC
TRBV7-9	few	TRBD2	TRBJ2-1	CASSTVAGGLEQFF	TGTGCCAGCAGCACAGTAGCGGGGGGGCTTGAGCAGTTCTTC
TRBV28	many	TRBD1	TRBJ1-5	CASSFGQANQPQHF	TGTGCCAGCAGTTTTGGACAGGCAAATCAGCCCCAGCATTTT
TRBV28	many	NA	TRBJ2-7	CASSLVAEAYEQYF	TGTGCCAGCTCCCTCGTAGCGGAGGCATACGAGCAGTACTTC
TRBV3-1	NA	NA	TRBJ2-2	CASSQDGEILTGELFF	TGTGCCAGCAGCCAAGATGGCGAGATACTCACCGGGGAGCTGTTTTTT
TRBV7-3	many	TRBD2	TRBJ2-7	CASSLGAGSNEQYF	TGTGCCAGCAGCTTAGGAGCGGGGTCGAACGAGCAGTACTTC
TRBV3-1	NA	TRBD2	TRBJ2-7	CASSQESGSSYEQYF	TGTGCCAGCAGCCAAGAAAGCGGGAGCTCCTACGAGCAGTACTTC
TRBV5-5	many	NA	TRBJ2-2	CASNAAGLGTGELFF	TGTGCCAGTAACGCTGCAGGGCTAGGGACCGGGGAGCTGTTTTTT
TRBV11-1	few	TRBD1	TRBJ2-3	CASSTRTGADTDTQYF	TGTGCCAGCAGCACCAGGACAGGGGCCGACACAGATACGCAGTATTTT
TRBV6-6	NA	NA	TRBJ2-1	CATSIAHEQFF	TGTGCCACGTCAATCGCCCATGAGCAGTTCTTC
TRBV28	few	NA	TRBJ2-5	CASSPSDAGYQETQYF	TGTGCCAGCAGCCCCTCGGATGCGGGGTACCAAGAGACCCAGTACTTC
TRBV20-1	few	TRBD2	TRBJ2-7	CSARGLAVPYEQYF	TGCAGTGCCCGGGGACTAGCGGTACCCTACGAGCAGTACTTC
TRBV15	few	TRBD1	TRBJ1-2	CATKGGQGLSPTGYTF	TGTGCCACCAAAGGTGGACAGGGGCTTTCCCCAACTGGCTACACCTTC
TRBV6-5	many	NA	TRBJ2-1	CASSYGDISYNEQFF	TGTGCCAGCAGTTACGGGGACATTTCCTACAATGAGCAGTTCTTC
TRBV6-1	few	TRBD2	TRBJ2-3	CASSEWAGGPPDTQYF	TGTGCCAGCAGTGAATGGGCGGGAGGGCCTCCAGATACGCAGTATTTT
TRBV6-2/TRBV6-3	many	TRBD2	TRBJ2-5	CASSQWPRNSGRVPETQYF	TGTGCCAGCAGCCAGTGGCCCCGTAATAGCGGGAGAGTCCCAGAGACCCAGTACTTC
TRBV27	NA	NA	TRBJ2-3	CASSLQAGATDTQYF	TGTGCCAGCAGTTTACAGGCAGGGGCCACAGATACGCAGTATTTT
TRBV27	NA	NA	TRBJ2-7	CASSFKDWSEQYF	TGTGCCAGCAGTTTTAAAGATTGGAGCGAGCAGTACTTC
TRBV9	NA	NA	TRBJ1-1	CASSPTGTNTEAFF	TGTGCCAGCAGCCCCACAGGGACGAACACTGAAGCTTTCTTT
TRBV15	NA	TRBD2	TRBJ2-1	CATSSGREGLGNEQFF	TGTGCCACCAGCAGCGGGCGGGAGGGCCTGGGCAATGAGCAGTTCTTC
TRBV6-1	many	NA	TRBJ1-5	CASSEEVRGGLSRPQHF	TGTGCCAGCAGTGAAGAGGTCAGGGGTGGACTCTCCCGGCCCCAGCATTTT
TRBV7-8	many	NA	TRBJ2-3	CASSLLRGHVTDTQYF	TGTGCCAGCAGCTTACTACGTGGCCATGTGACAGATACGCAGTATTTT
TRBV11-2	many	NA	TRBJ1-2	CASSPTGDYGYTF	TGTGCCAGCAGCCCCACTGGGGACTATGGCTACACCTTC
TRBV5-5	few	TRBD2	TRBJ2-7	CASSGWTSDSYEQYF	TGTGCCAGCAGCGGATGGACTAGCGACTCCTACGAGCAGTACTTC
TRBV10-1	many	NA	TRBJ2-1	CASSEQDPTGYNEQFF	TGCGCCAGCAGTGAGCAGGACCCGACGGGGTACAATGAGCAGTTCTTC
TRBV9	few	TRBD2	TRBJ2-2	CASSPEAGVNTGELFF	TGTGCCAGCAGCCCGGAGGCGGGGGTGAACACCGGGGAGCTGTTTTTT
TRBV5-5	NA	TRBD1	TRBJ2-1	CASSLGGGLNSYNEQFF	TGTGCCAGCAGCTTGGGAGGGGGCCTCAACTCCTACAATGAGCAGTTCTTC
TRBV12-3/TRBV12-4	many	NA	TRBJ2-1	CASSISPGPNEQFF	TGTGCCAGCAGCATTTCCCCCGGACCTAATGAGCAGTTCTTC
TRBV7-2	many	NA	TRBJ2-7	CASSLQRRISYEQYF	TGTGCCAGCAGCCTCCAGCGGCGGATCTCCTACGAGCAGTACTTC
TRBV7-9	many	NA	TRBJ2-1	CASSHGANEQFF	TGTGCCAGCAGCCATGGGGCCAATGAGCAGTTCTTC
TRBV6-2/TRBV6-3	many	NA	TRBJ2-7	CASRVAIEQYF	TGTGCCAGCAGAGTAGCGATCGAGCAGTACTTC
TRBV7-8	NA	NA	TRBJ1-1	CASTIDTEAFF	TGTGCCAGCACCATCGACACTGAAGCTTTCTTT
TRBV7-6	few	TRBD1	TRBJ2-6	CASSLEGGLLSGANVLTF	TGTGCCAGCAGCTTAGAAGGGGGCCTTCTCTCTGGGGCCAACGTCCTGACTTTC
TRBV2	NA	NA	TRBJ2-7	CASNSGSPSYEQYF	TGTGCCAGCAATTCCGGGAGCCCCTCCTACGAGCAGTACTTC
TRBV5-1	NA	NA	TRBJ1-2	CASSLSRAGGYTF	TGCGCCAGCAGCTTGAGTAGGGCTGGCGGCTACACCTTC
TRBV9	NA	NA	TRBJ2-1	CASSVVQGRGEQFF	TGTGCCAGCAGCGTAGTCCAGGGGAGGGGTGAGCAGTTCTTC
TRBV7-7	few	NA	TRBJ2-7	CASSPPGQYEQYF	TGTGCTAGCAGCCCCCCCGGGCAATACGAGCAGTACTTC
TRBV13	NA	NA	TRBJ2-7	CASSSPDRLYEQYF	TGTGCCAGCAGCTCACCTGACAGACTCTACGAGCAGTACTTC
TRBV28	NA	TRBD1	TRBJ2-2	CASSLYRGTGELFF	TGTGCCAGCAGTTTGTACAGGGGGACCGGGGAGCTGTTTTTT
TRBV6-5	NA	TRBD1	TRBJ1-2	CASSPGAGGFGYTF	TGTGCCAGCAGTCCCGGGGCAGGGGGGTTTGGCTACACCTTC
TRBV12-3/TRBV12-4	many	NA	TRBJ2-3	CASSPRDIFRDTQYF	TGTGCCAGCAGTCCTAGGGACATTTTCCGGGATACGCAGTATTTT
TRBV20-1	few	NA	TRBJ2-1	CSAKDHWTVRSYNEQFF	TGCAGTGCTAAGGATCATTGGACAGTTCGCTCCTACAATGAGCAGTTCTTC
TRBV7-9	NA	NA	TRBJ2-1	CASSLSPGTEQFF	TGTGCCAGCAGCTTATCCCCCGGGACAGAGCAGTTCTTC
TRBV12-3/TRBV12-4	NA	TRBD2	TRBJ2-1	CASSFKRGGKNEQFF	TGTGCCAGCAGTTTTAAGCGGGGGGGAAAAAATGAGCAGTTCTTC
TRBV7-8	many	TRBD1	TRBJ2-2	CASSSDRGNAGELFF	TGTGCCAGCAGCTCCGACAGGGGAAACGCCGGGGAGCTGTTTTTT
TRBV5-6	NA	TRBD2	TRBJ2-1	CASSLGLAGNEWEQFF	TGTGCCAGCAGCCTGGGCCTAGCGGGGAACGAATGGGAGCAGTTCTTC
TRBV6-5	few	NA	TRBJ2-5	CASSYVAGRRQETQYF	TGTGCCAGCAGTTACGTCGCAGGGAGGCGGCAAGAGACCCAGTACTTC
TRBV12-3/TRBV12-4	many	NA	TRBJ1-1	CASSPGGRTEAFF	TGTGCCAGCAGTCCGGGGGGGCGCACTGAAGCTTTCTTT
TRBV5-1	NA	NA	TRBJ1-1	CASSLTAVAEAFF	TGCGCCAGCAGCTTAACCGCGGTGGCTGAAGCTTTCTTT
TRBV27	many	TRBD2	TRBJ2-1	CASSGPSGRAERQFF	TGTGCCAGCAGTGGACCTAGCGGGAGGGCCGAACGGCAGTTCTTC